This TCR beta chain was sequenced in a study of CD8+ T cells in alopecia areata. Study observations and caveats: An increase in clonality over normal scalp was evident in lesional scalp, especially alopecia totalis/universalis.

This clone was seen a handful of times. The antigen is undetermined. Sample treatment: oral pan-JAK inhibitor, 5-10 mg twice daily. Germline loops: CDR1 SQVTM, CDR2 ANQGSEA. The ends lost 1 base at V and 0 bases at J; junction bases unmatched: 5. CDR3 size: 15 residues. Reverse transcription of extracted RNA yielded cDNA, which provided the sequencing template. Repertoires were generated with immunoSEQ multiplex PCR, while TCRdb's copy carries only in-frame clones and drops some. The sample lists some 180,000 clones; about 53% were seen once. This clonotype originated in a human donor with alopecia areata. J is TRBJ1-1 and V is TRBV29-1, with 7 positions matching TRBD1. The sequencing here drew on CD8+ T cells sorted from blood, taken at week 24, from a patient treated with tofacitinib. In nucleotides, the CDR3 is TGCAGCGTTGAAGCACAGGGGACCTTGAACACTGAAGCTTTCTTT. This encodes CSVEAQGTLNTEAFF.